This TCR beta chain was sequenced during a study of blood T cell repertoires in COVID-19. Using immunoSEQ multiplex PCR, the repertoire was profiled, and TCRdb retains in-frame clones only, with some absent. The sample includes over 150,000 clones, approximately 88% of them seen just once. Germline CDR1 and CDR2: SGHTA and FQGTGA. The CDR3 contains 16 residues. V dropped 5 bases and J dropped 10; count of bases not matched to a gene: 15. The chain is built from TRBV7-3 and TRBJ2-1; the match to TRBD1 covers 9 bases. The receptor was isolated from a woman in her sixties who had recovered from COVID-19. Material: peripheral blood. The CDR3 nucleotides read TGTGCCAGCAGCACGTCGGGACAGGGTCCTCTGAGCGAGCAGTTCTTC. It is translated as CASSTSGQGPLSEQFF.